Listed below are T cell receptor beta chains from one sample, sequenced in a study of T cell responses to AZD1222 COVID-19 vaccine. Clones were read by immunoSEQ multiplex PCR, and TCRdb kept only the in-frame ones, dropping some. The table shows 140,000 or so clones, with around 90% occurring only once. The material was peripheral blood, obtained 28 days after the second AZD1222 dose. These receptor sequences come from an adult who received the AZD1222 COVID-19 vaccine. CDR3s include the opening cysteine and the closing phenylalanine or tryptophan. A D gene is named only where the DNA matches it firmly. Some rows mark clone size as missing; the rest say once, few, many or name a class of expanded clone.

V gene: TRBV10-3; D gene: TRBD2; clone size: -; J gene: TRBJ2-5; CDR3 protein: CAISAGLAGEETQYF; CDR3 DNA: TGTGCCATCAGTGCCGGACTAGCGGGAGAGGAGACCCAGTACTTC
V gene: TRBV28; D gene: -; clone size: -; J gene: TRBJ1-5; CDR3 protein: CASRLPSRANQPQHF; CDR3 DNA: TGTGCCAGCAGGCTCCCGAGTAGGGCCAATCAGCCCCAGCATTTT
V gene: TRBV12-3/TRBV12-4; D gene: -; clone size: -; J gene: TRBJ1-1; CDR3 protein: CASSLGPTRGAFF; CDR3 DNA: TGTGCCAGCAGTTTAGGGCCCACCCGCGGAGCTTTCTTT
V gene: TRBV2; D gene: -; clone size: -; J gene: TRBJ1-3; CDR3 protein: CASSEVRRGGNTIYF; CDR3 DNA: TGTGCCAGCAGTGAAGTTCGGCGCGGGGGAAACACCATATATTTT
V gene: TRBV9; D gene: -; clone size: -; J gene: TRBJ2-3; CDR3 protein: CASSVGGTDTQYF; CDR3 DNA: TGTGCCAGCAGCGTAGGTGGGACAGATACGCAGTATTTT
V gene: TRBV18; D gene: -; clone size: once; J gene: TRBJ2-5; CDR3 protein: CASSPLDQETQYF; CDR3 DNA: TGTGCCAGCTCACCCCTCGACCAAGAGACCCAGTACTTC
V gene: TRBV24-1; D gene: TRBD2; clone size: few; J gene: TRBJ2-5; CDR3 protein: CATSDGLAGGETQYF; CDR3 DNA: TGTGCCACCAGTGATGGGCTAGCGGGGGGAGAGACCCAGTACTTC
V gene: TRBV5-1; D gene: -; clone size: -; J gene: TRBJ1-1; CDR3 protein: CASSLAVNTEAFF; CDR3 DNA: TGCGCCAGCAGCTTGGCGGTGAACACTGAAGCTTTCTTT
V gene: TRBV7-2; D gene: -; clone size: -; J gene: TRBJ2-3; CDR3 protein: CASSLGSQGTDTQYF; CDR3 DNA: TGTGCCAGCAGCCTAGGTTCGCAGGGCACAGATACGCAGTATTTT
V gene: TRBV2; D gene: -; clone size: -; J gene: TRBJ2-7; CDR3 protein: CASSDLGAVSEQYF; CDR3 DNA: TGTGCCAGCAGTGACCTTGGTGCGGTCTCCGAGCAGTACTTC
V gene: TRBV3-1/TRBV3-2; D gene: -; clone size: -; J gene: TRBJ2-2; CDR3 protein: CASSQSGLNTTGELFF; CDR3 DNA: TGTGCCAGCAGCCAAAGCGGTCTCAATACCACCGGGGAGCTGTTTTTT
V gene: TRBV4-1; D gene: -; clone size: -; J gene: TRBJ2-5; CDR3 protein: CASSQAAGREETQYF; CDR3 DNA: TGCGCCAGCAGCCAAGCCGCGGGGAGAGAAGAGACCCAGTACTTC
V gene: TRBV6-5; D gene: -; clone size: -; J gene: TRBJ1-2; CDR3 protein: CASSYGPTHYGYTF; CDR3 DNA: TGTGCCAGCAGTTACGGTCCGACCCACTATGGCTACACCTTC
V gene: TRBV7-9; D gene: -; clone size: -; J gene: TRBJ2-1; CDR3 protein: CASSLVVGTSYNEQFF; CDR3 DNA: TGTGCCAGCAGCTTAGTTGTGGGTACCTCCTACAATGAGCAGTTCTTC
V gene: TRBV14; D gene: -; clone size: -; J gene: TRBJ2-3; CDR3 protein: CASSRVTDTQYF; CDR3 DNA: TGTGCCAGCAGCCGGGTAACAGATACGCAGTATTTT
V gene: TRBV28; D gene: -; clone size: -; J gene: TRBJ1-1; CDR3 protein: CASRSLGQWPEAFF; CDR3 DNA: TGTGCCAGCCGAAGTCTAGGGCAGTGGCCTGAAGCTTTCTTT
V gene: TRBV5-4; D gene: -; clone size: few; J gene: TRBJ2-5; CDR3 protein: CASSPRSQETQYF; CDR3 DNA: TGTGCCAGCAGCCCCCGGTCCCAAGAGACCCAGTACTTC
V gene: TRBV5-1; D gene: -; clone size: -; J gene: TRBJ1-4; CDR3 protein: CASSPNPGGTNEKLFF; CDR3 DNA: TGCGCCAGCAGCCCGAACCCCGGGGGGACTAATGAAAAACTGTTTTTT
V gene: TRBV7-9; D gene: TRBD1; clone size: -; J gene: TRBJ1-1; CDR3 protein: CASSFYRGQGTEAFF; CDR3 DNA: TGTGCCAGCAGCTTTTACAGGGGGCAGGGGACTGAAGCTTTCTTT
V gene: TRBV28; D gene: TRBD1; clone size: -; J gene: TRBJ1-5; CDR3 protein: CASSPGQGSQPQHF; CDR3 DNA: TGTGCCAGCAGCCCGGGACAGGGAAGTCAGCCCCAGCATTTT
V gene: TRBV5-1; D gene: TRBD1; clone size: -; J gene: TRBJ1-2; CDR3 protein: CASSPVRDSGYGYTF; CDR3 DNA: TGCGCCAGCAGCCCCGTCCGGGACAGCGGATATGGCTACACCTTC
V gene: TRBV4-3; D gene: -; clone size: -; J gene: TRBJ2-7; CDR3 protein: CASSPEGGDSYEQYF; CDR3 DNA: TGCGCCAGCAGCCCCGAGGGCGGGGATTCCTACGAGCAGTACTTC
V gene: TRBV19; D gene: TRBD2; clone size: -; J gene: TRBJ2-2; CDR3 protein: CASSISGGAGELFF; CDR3 DNA: TGTGCCAGTAGCATTAGCGGGGGGGCCGGGGAGCTGTTTTTT
V gene: TRBV3-1/TRBV3-2; D gene: -; clone size: -; J gene: TRBJ2-1; CDR3 protein: CASSQDPGEQFF; CDR3 DNA: TGTGCCAGCAGCCAAGACCCCGGGGAGCAGTTCTTC
V gene: TRBV7-2; D gene: -; clone size: -; J gene: TRBJ1-3; CDR3 protein: CASSLRGPGQGNGNTIYF; CDR3 DNA: TGTGCCAGCAGCTTACGGGGACCAGGGCAGGGCAATGGAAACACCATATATTTT
V gene: TRBV6-5; D gene: -; clone size: -; J gene: TRBJ1-5; CDR3 protein: CASSYGDSNQPQHF; CDR3 DNA: TGTGCCAGCAGTTACGGGGATAGCAATCAGCCCCAGCATTTT
V gene: TRBV3-1/TRBV3-2; D gene: TRBD2; clone size: -; J gene: TRBJ2-1; CDR3 protein: CASSQGQWAGGDEQFF; CDR3 DNA: TGTGCCAGCAGCCAGGGGCAATGGGCGGGAGGGGACGAGCAGTTCTTC
V gene: TRBV10-1; D gene: -; clone size: -; J gene: TRBJ1-5; CDR3 protein: CASNPGKCIYSNQPQHF; CDR3 DNA: TGCGCCAGCAACCCCGGGAAGTGCATTTATAGCAATCAGCCCCAGCATTTT
V gene: TRBV6-1; D gene: -; clone size: -; J gene: TRBJ1-6; CDR3 protein: CASSDNDAPLHF; CDR3 DNA: TGTGCCAGCAGTGATAATGACGCACCCCTCCACTTT
V gene: TRBV27; D gene: -; clone size: -; J gene: TRBJ1-2; CDR3 protein: CASSPLDGLLYGYTF; CDR3 DNA: TGTGCCAGCAGCCCCCTAGACGGACTCCTCTATGGCTACACCTTC
V gene: TRBV11-2; D gene: -; clone size: once; J gene: TRBJ1-4; CDR3 protein: CASTPLGRTATNEKLFF; CDR3 DNA: TGTGCCAGCACCCCTCTGGGCCGGACCGCAACTAATGAAAAACTGTTTTTT
V gene: TRBV21-1; D gene: -; clone size: -; J gene: TRBJ2-6; CDR3 protein: CASSKEGPGTNGANVLTF; CDR3 DNA: TGTGCCAGCAGCAAAGAGGGGCCGGGGACAAATGGGGCCAACGTCCTGACTTTC
V gene: TRBV5-6; D gene: -; clone size: -; J gene: TRBJ1-1; CDR3 protein: CASSPTANTEAFF; CDR3 DNA: TGTGCCAGCAGCCCGACAGCGAACACTGAAGCTTTCTTT
V gene: TRBV7-9; D gene: -; clone size: -; J gene: TRBJ1-1; CDR3 protein: CASSLEGGPEAFF; CDR3 DNA: TGTGCCAGCAGCTTAGAGGGAGGACCTGAAGCTTTCTTT